This T cell receptor beta chain was found in a study of cytotoxic CD8 clonotypes in ibrutinib-treated CLL. This CDR3 is built from 16 residues. V was trimmed by 4 bases and J by 0 bases, leaving 16 bases between them. Germline V gene data show CDR1 as SGHRS and CDR2 as YFSETQ. Study results and limitations: Baseline clonality, higher than in age-matched healthy donors, tracked circulating CD8+ T-cell counts.

Frozen-stored PBMCs produced 1.5 to 2.5 micrograms of genomic DNA for TCR beta libraries. In regard to this clone: Its antigen is not known.

Produced via immunoSEQ multiplex PCR; TCRdb's table is partial and in-frame only. The sample lists about 160,000 clones; 70% to 85% were seen once. The source of this sequence is a human donor with chronic lymphocytic leukemia. V is TRBV5-1 and J is TRBJ1-1, with D uncertain. The specimen comprised PBMCs, sampled after 12 months of ibrutinib treatment. The CDR3 reads CASSQQPLSMNTEAFF. CDR3 coding DNA: TGCGCCAGCAGCCAACAGCCTTTATCCATGAACACTGAAGCTTTCTTT.